Following are 18 T cell receptor beta chains from one sample sequenced in a study of CD8+CD57+ T cells in acquired aplastic anemia. Researchers used genomic DNA as the template to profile TCR beta VDJ and CDR3. TCRdb processed the reads anew with MiXCR; each CDR3 protein has one entry. The repertoire holds roughly 180,000 distinct CDR3 sequences, with less than 55% as singletons. The sequencing input was sorted CD4+, CD8+, or CD8+CD57+ T cells (not recorded which) from PBMCs. The receptors come from a human donor in good health.

V gene TRBV4-1 combines with J gene TRBJ2-5; TRBD2 aligns across 7 bases. CDR3 length: 13 amino acids. Trimming removed 5 bases from V and 4 bases from J; junction bases left unmatched: 4. Germline CDR1 reads MGHRA; CDR2 reads YSYEKL. CDR3 sequence (DNA): TGCGCCAGCAGCTGGACTAGTCCAGAGACCCAGTACTTC. This translates into CASSWTSPETQYF.

In this sample, this clonotype turned up many times. This chain joins TRBV5-1 and TRBJ2-1; the D gene is possibly TRBD1 (6 bases). The CDR3 is 13 residues long. V was shortened by 4 bases and J by 7 bases, with 12 bases between the two germline ends. Germline V lookup: CDR1 SGHRS, CDR2 YFSETQ. The CDR3 region is CASSPDSLNEQFF. The CDR3 DNA reads as TGCGCCAGCAGCCCGGACAGTTTAAATGAGCAGTTCTTC. Full variable domain (remainder filled in from reference TRBV5-1 and TRBJ2-1): KAGVTQTPRYLIKTRGQQVTLSCSPISGHRSVSWYQQTPGQGLQFLFEYFSETQRNKGNFPGRFSGRQFSNSRSEMNVSTLELGDSALYLCASSPDSLNEQFFGPGTRLTVL.

As regards this clonotype: The junction differs from germline at one of its ends, possibly a read error. The chain combines TRBV7-6 with TRBJ2-3; 12 nucleotides match TRBD2. The CDR3 totals 16 residues. Germline V gene data show CDR1 as SGHVS and CDR2 as FNYEAQ. The CDR3 protein is CAGSPVGLAGTDTQYF. CDR3 bases: TGTGCCGGCAGCCCTGTAGGACTAGCGGGGACAGATACGCAGTATTTT.

This clonotype was detected many times. This chain connects TRBV10-3 to TRBJ2-7; 9 bases are shared with TRBD2. The V gene end was trimmed by 8 bases and the J gene end by 2 bases; junction bases not matched to a gene: 7. CDR3 length: 14 amino acids. CDR1 is ENHRY, CDR2 SYGVKD, per germline. The CDR3 is CAISAGGLPYEQYF. The CDR3 coding sequence is TGTGCCATCTCGGCGGGAGGGCTACCCTACGAGCAGTACTTC.

There are many counts of this clonotype. The rearrangement uses TRBV29-1 and TRBJ2-4, with D perhaps TRBD1 or TRBD2 (7 bases each). In germline, CDR1 is SQVTM, CDR2 ANQGSEA. Trimming cost V 7 bases and J 8 bases, with 18 bases left between them. There are 13 residues in the CDR3. Here the CDR3 reads CSAGGGMMDIQYF. The CDR3 DNA reads TGCAGCGCAGGGGGGGGGATGATGGACATTCAGTACTTC.

The rearrangement joins TRBV13 to TRBJ2-1; a possible D gene is TRBD1 (5 bases). The CDR3 covers 15 residues. The germline gives CDR1 PRHDT, CDR2 FYEKMQ (reference sequence). The V end lost 0 bases, the J end lost 2 bases, and 8 bases lay between the germline ends. CDR3 sequence reads: CASSLGLGAYNEQFF. The DNA for the CDR3 is TGTGCCAGCAGCTTAGGGCTAGGGGCCTACAATGAGCAGTTCTTC.

This clonotype was counted at least ten times. The rearrangement uses TRBV20-1 and TRBJ1-5, with a tentative D call TRBD1 (5 bases). Germline V gene sequence: CDR1 DFQATT, CDR2 SNEGSKA (reference sequence). This CDR3 is built from 13 residues. Trimming removed 5 bases at V and 0 bases at J, with 8 bases between. The CDR3 DNA reads TGCAGTGCTCGGGACGATAGCAATCAGCCCCAGCATTTT. Its translation is CSARDDSNQPQHF.

There are many counts of this clonotype. This chain's CDR3 is CASSNGLHNEQFF. The CDR3, as DNA: TGTGCCAGCAGTAATGGACTCCACAATGAGCAGTTCTTC. The rearrangement joins TRBV6-1 to TRBJ2-1, with D possibly TRBD2 on 5 matching bases. The ends were cut back, 5 bases at V and 5 bases at J, with 10 bases in the middle. This CDR3 spans 13 amino acids. From germline, CDR1 is MNHNS and CDR2 SASEGT.

This clonotype was detected ten times or more. The chain has TRBV20-1 and TRBJ1-4, with TRBD1 matching over 9 bases. V gave up 5 bases and J gave up 5 bases; unmatched junction bases: 6. CDR3 length: 14 amino acids. From germline, CDR1 is DFQATT and CDR2 SNEGSKA (reference sequence). The CDR3 region has the DNA TGCAGTGCTGGTGGGACAGGGAGAAATGAAAAACTGTTTTTT. Translated: CSAGGTGRNEKLFF.

Of note for this clonotype: A junction boundary mismatches the germline segment, possibly from a read error. The chain recombines TRBV15 with TRBJ1-5; D possibly corresponds to TRBD1 (5 bases). The germline gives CDR1 LNHNV, CDR2 YYDKDF (reference sequence). The CDR3 totals 15 residues. The CDR3 nucleotides read TGTGCCACCGGCAGATCGGACGGGGGTAACCAGCCCCAGCATTTT. This translates into CATGRSDGGNQPQHF.

The CDR3 coding sequence is TGTGCCACCAGCAGAGACCCACAGGAAGGGACCCAGTACTTC. It specifies CATSRDPQEGTQYF. The chain carries TRBV15 and TRBJ2-5, with D possibly TRBD1 on 5 matching bases. Germline V gene lookup returns CDR1 LNHNV and CDR2 YYDKDF (reference sequence). V was cut by 0 bases and J by 7 bases, with 12 bases left in between. CDR3 size: 14 residues.

The J gene is TRBJ2-3, the V gene TRBV11-1, with TRBD2 identical over 10 bases. Germline CDR1 is SGHAT and CDR2 is FQDESV (reference sequence). The junction had 8 bases not matched to a gene; V was cut back by 6 bases and J by 2 bases. CDR3 size: 16 residues. DNA of the CDR3: TGTGCCAGCAGGCCCCTAAGCGGGAGGGACACAGATACGCAGTATTTT. This translates into CASRPLSGRDTDTQYF.

This rearrangement joins TRBV5-1 to TRBJ2-2; the match to TRBD1 covers 8 bases. The V and J ends lost 4 bases and 5 bases, in that order; junction bases with no gene match: 7. Germline-derived CDR1 and CDR2 are SGHRS and YFSETQ. This CDR3 has 15 residues. CDR3 loop: CASSVGTGETGELFF. The CDR3 region has the DNA TGCGCCAGCAGCGTCGGGACAGGAGAAACCGGGGAGCTGTTTTTT.

Ten or more counts support this clonotype. The chain combines TRBV6-1 with TRBJ2-7; TRBD1 matches 9 bases. Per germline, CDR1 MNHNS and CDR2 SASEGT. The ends lost 4 bases at V and 4 bases at J; junction bases unmatched: 8. The CDR3 extends over 15 amino acids. In nucleotides, the CDR3 is TGTGCCAGCAGTGGACAGGGGGGGCGCGGGTACGAGCAGTACTTC. This gives the protein CASSGQGGRGYEQYF.

This rearrangement joins TRBV9 to TRBJ2-7, with 7 positions matching TRBD2. Germline V gene data show CDR1 as SGDLS and CDR2 as YYNGEE. Trimming at V came to 0 bases and at J to 2 bases, leaving 8 bases not matched to a gene. The CDR3 is made up of 16 amino acids. In nucleotides, the CDR3 is TGTGCCAGCAGCGTAGAGGAAAGGACTAGTGCCTACGAGCAGTACTTC. It translates to CASSVEERTSAYEQYF.

The rearrangement joins TRBV2 to TRBJ2-1, with a tentative D call TRBD1 (5 bases). This CDR3 has 14 amino acids. V lost 4 bases, J lost 9 bases, and 16 bases lay in between. Germline CDR1 and CDR2: SNHLY and FYNNEI. The CDR3 reads CASSVASQGIEQFF. CDR3 nucleotide sequence: TGTGCCAGCAGTGTAGCCAGCCAGGGTATTGAGCAGTTCTTC.

This clonotype has ten or more counts. The rearrangement uses TRBV9 and TRBJ1-3; a possible D gene is TRBD1 (6 bases). The CDR3 spans 14 residues. V shed 1 base and J shed 2 bases, with 7 bases lying between them. Germline CDR1 reads SGDLS; CDR2 reads YYNGEE. The CDR3 DNA follows: TGTGCCAGCAGCGTATCAGGGGCTGGAAACACCATATATTTT. Translating gives CASSVSGAGNTIYF.

There are many counts of this clonotype. The junction does not match germline at one end; this may be a read error. The chain uses TRBV20-1 and TRBJ1-3; tentative D call: TRBD1 (5 bases). Germline CDR1 DFQATT, CDR2 SNEGSKA (reference sequence). The CDR3 sequence is 14 residues long. The CDR3 here is CSARDSVSGNTIYF. CDR3 nucleotide sequence: TGCAGTGCAAGAGACAGCGTCTCTGGAAACACCATATATTTT.